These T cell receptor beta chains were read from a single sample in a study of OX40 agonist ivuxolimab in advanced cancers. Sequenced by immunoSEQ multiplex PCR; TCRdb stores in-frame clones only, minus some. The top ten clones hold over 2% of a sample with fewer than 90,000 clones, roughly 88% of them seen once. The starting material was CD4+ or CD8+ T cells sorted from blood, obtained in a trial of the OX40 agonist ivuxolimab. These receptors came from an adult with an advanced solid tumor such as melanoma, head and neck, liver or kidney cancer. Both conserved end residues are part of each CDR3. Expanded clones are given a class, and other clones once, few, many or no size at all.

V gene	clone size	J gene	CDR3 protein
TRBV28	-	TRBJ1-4	CASSFARQGKEKLFF
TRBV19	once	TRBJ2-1	CASSIQGRNHNEQFF
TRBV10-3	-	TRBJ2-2	CAIKGDGELFF
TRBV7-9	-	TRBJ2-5	CASSPTGETQYF
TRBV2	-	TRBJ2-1	CASIRESSYNEQFF
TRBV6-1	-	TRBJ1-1	CASGQPQMNTEAFF
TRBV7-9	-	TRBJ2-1	CASSYRGLEQFF
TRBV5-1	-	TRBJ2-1	CASSFRPGSYNEQFF
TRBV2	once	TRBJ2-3	CASSEASPGNDADTQYF
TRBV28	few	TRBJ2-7	CASSPAVGYEQYF
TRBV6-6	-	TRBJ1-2	CASSYSTGGGYTF
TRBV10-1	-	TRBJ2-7	CASSEGTGGNEQYF
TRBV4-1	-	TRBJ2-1	CASSQQRVDSYNEQFF
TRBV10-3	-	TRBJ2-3	CATGADTQYF
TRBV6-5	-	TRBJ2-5	CASSYRHMGVETQYF
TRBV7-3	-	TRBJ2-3	CASSSGPNTDTQYF
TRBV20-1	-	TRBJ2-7	CSARDAYEQYF
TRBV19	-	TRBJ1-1	CASSARDRGSMNTEAFF
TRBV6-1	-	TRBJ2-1	CASSEEWADNEQFF
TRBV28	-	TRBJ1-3	CASRGGGSADTIYF
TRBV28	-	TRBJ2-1	CASSLFLDEQFF
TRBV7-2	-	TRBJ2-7	CASTYHHSYEQYF
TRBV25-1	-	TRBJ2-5	CASSDWGLGQETQYF
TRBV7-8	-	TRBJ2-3	CASSHYGAGETDTQYF
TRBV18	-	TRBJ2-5	CASSSLIEETQYF
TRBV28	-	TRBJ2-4	CASGYRDKNIQYF
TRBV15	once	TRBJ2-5	CATSRDKETQYF
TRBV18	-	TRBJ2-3	CASSPRQGADTQYF
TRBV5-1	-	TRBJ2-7	CASSGSGGSNAYEQYF
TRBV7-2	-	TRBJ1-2	CASSLGVQDYGYTF
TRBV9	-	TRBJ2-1	CASSVGAGVEGEQFF
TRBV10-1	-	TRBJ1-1	CASSEFEAGAQGTWTEAFF
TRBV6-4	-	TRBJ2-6	CASRASGTSGGPGANVLTF
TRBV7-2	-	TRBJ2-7	CASSLRAGGLYEQYF
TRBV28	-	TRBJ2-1	CASSSHNEQFF
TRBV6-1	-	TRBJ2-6	CASSDRYSGANVLTF
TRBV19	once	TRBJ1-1	CASSIRAFRGHRTEAFF
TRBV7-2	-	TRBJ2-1	CASSLRLGGGAYNEQFF
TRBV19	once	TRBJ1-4	CASTPRAGVNEKLFF
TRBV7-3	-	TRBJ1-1	CASSLTGGTEAFF